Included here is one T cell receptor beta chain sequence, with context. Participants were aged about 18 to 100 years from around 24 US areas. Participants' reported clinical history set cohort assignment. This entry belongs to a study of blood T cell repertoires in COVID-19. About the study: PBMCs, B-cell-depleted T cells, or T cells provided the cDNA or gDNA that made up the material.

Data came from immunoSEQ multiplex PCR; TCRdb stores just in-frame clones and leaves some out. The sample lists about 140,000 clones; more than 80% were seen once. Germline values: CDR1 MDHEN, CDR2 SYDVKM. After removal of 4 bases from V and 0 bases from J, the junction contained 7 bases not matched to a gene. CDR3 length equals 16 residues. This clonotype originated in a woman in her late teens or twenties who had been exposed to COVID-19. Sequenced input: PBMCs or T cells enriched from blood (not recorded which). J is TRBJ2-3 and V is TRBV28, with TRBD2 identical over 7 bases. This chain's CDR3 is CASSSPSGASTDTQYF. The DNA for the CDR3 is TGTGCCAGCAGTTCCCCTAGCGGAGCTAGCACAGATACGCAGTATTTT.